This entry describes one TCR beta chain. This clonotype was detected only a few times. Its antigen specificity is not known. The input lacks base qualities; no much larger clone sits a single base away. The data are from a study of T cells in Graves' hyperthyroidism and ophthalmopathy (dated 2019 in TCRdb). In the study overall: Peripheral blood samples were taken at the time of initial diagnosis, prior to any treatment. To identify TCR V-J signatures that set the groups apart, the researchers used a discovery cohort of more than 95 patients, made up of about 44 with Graves' ophthalmopathy and 57 with stable Graves' hyperthyroidism. Prospective prediction of ophthalmopathy was tested in an independent validation cohort consisting of 18 to 20 hyperthyroidism patients and some 16 patients who later progressed to ophthalmopathy. The approximately 100 discovery patients were divided at random into training and test sets in a 7:3 ratio. In addition, the study compared T-cell repertoires in thyroid tissue and in blood from about 6 Graves' hyperthyroidism patients. Once sampling was done, hyperthyroidism patients were given methimazole at a starting dose of 30 mg daily, whereas ophthalmopathy patients were given high-dose intravenous methylprednisolone. The paper reports TCR Vbeta CDR3 sequencing of some 140 peripheral blood samples: 40 or so ophthalmopathy, fewer than 80 hyperthyroidism and roughly 17 progressor patients.

Study-wide findings and limitations: No statistical method was used to set the sample size in advance, and investigators knew the group allocation. Most expanded thyroid clonotypes (frequency above 0.001) were also found in blood, which suggests that blood repertoires may mirror thyroid immune responses. In validation, the model predicted progression to ophthalmopathy with around 71% sensitivity and less than 80% specificity, a median of about six months before onset. A 13 V-J signature model separated ophthalmopathy from stable hyperthyroidism, with nearly 90% sensitivity and roughly 81% specificity in cross-validation and 80%/75% in testing.

Graves' hyperthyroidism was defined as stable when no progression to ophthalmopathy occurred over 18 months of follow-up. Hyperthyroidism patients were newly diagnosed, had a disease duration of under 2 months, and were aged 18 to 65 years. Exclusion was applied to patients with uncontrolled infections, other autoimmune diseases, pregnancy or lactation. Diagnoses were based on clinical symptoms, serum thyroxine and TRAb, thyroid ultrasound and orbital computed tomography. PBMCs were separated from roughly 10 ml of fresh peripheral blood using Ficoll-Paque density gradient centrifugation. Total RNA was extracted using Trizol reagent, and RNA quality was assessed on an Agilent 2100 Bioanalyzer. The germline V end is reduced by 0 bases and the J end by 2 bases; junction bases left unmatched: 3. Reading from cysteine to phenylalanine, the CDR3 counts 15 amino acids. Solely the CDR3 DNA is kept, with 45 bases framed from the first base. CDR1 and CDR2 (SGDLS, YYNGEE) derive from the germline V gene.

TCR beta CDR3 regions were amplified from RNA transcripts. The first round of RT-PCR for the TCR CDR3 was performed with the HTBI primer set and the Qiagen OneStep RT-PCR kit. A second multiplex PCR round built the libraries, followed by size selection and purification. Libraries were sequenced paired-end with 100 bp reads on an Illumina HiSeq2000. The original methods were these. SOAPnuke was used to process the raw data, throwing out any read that contained adapters or uncalled bases, had a mean Phred below 15, or lacked an exact constant-primer or identifier match. High-quality paired reads were merged with COPE v1.2.5, and unique nucleotide sequences were defined as clonotypes. Clonotypes were aligned to IMGT TRBV, TRBD and TRBJ reference segments using MiTCR v1.1. Analysis was restricted to V-J combinations with a frequency above 0.0001, which covered about 99% of repertoires. The TCS score was defined as the ratio of F50 (clonal expansion) to E x V (chaos), calculated using BLOSUM62-based TCRdist between CDR3 peptides within each V-J. Welch's t-statistics and random forest reduced approximately 520 V-J features to 10 to 15, which were used in a naive Bayes classifier (R e1071). TCRdb reanalyzed the raw reads on its own, using fastp at Q25 for trimming and MiXCR for clone calling, and kept in-frame beta chains. All rows with the same CDR3 protein become a single entry with the most common DNA and genes. These V and J calls originate from TCRdb's pipeline instead of the authors' own analysis. Present in this sample are about 500,000 distinct CDR3 sequences, approximately 14% of which were seen just once. The top ten hold about 17% of the sample.

The sequence derives from a woman aged 18 to 35 with Graves' hyperthyroidism. The receptor chain draws on TRBV9 and TRBJ2-3, with TRBD2 identical over 7 junction bases. The sequencing input was blood. The CDR3 sequence is CASSVGGSFTDTQYF. The sequenced DNA is TGTGCCAGCAGCGTAGGCGGGAGTTTCACAGATACGCAGTATTTT.